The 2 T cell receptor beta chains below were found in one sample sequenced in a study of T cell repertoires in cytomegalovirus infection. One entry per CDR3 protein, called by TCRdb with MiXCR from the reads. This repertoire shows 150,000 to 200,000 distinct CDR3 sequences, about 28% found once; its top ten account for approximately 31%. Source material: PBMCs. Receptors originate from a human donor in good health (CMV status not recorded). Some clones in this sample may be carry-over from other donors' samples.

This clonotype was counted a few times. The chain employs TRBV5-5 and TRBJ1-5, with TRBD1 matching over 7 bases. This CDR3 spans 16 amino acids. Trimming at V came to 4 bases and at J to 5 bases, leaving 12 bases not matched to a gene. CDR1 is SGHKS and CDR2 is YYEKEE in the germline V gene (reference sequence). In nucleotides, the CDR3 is TGTGCCAGCAGCCCACCAGGGACAGCCGGAGATCAGCCCCAGCATTTT. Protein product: CASSPPGTAGDQPQHF.

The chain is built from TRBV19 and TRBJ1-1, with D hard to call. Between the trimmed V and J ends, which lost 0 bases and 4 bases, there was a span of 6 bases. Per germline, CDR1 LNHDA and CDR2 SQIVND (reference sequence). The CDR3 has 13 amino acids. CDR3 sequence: CASSIDRGTEAFF. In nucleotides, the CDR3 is TGTGCCAGTAGTATAGATCGAGGCACTGAAGCTTTCTTT.